The clone carrying this T cell receptor beta chain was picked up a small number of times. The antigen remains undetermined. This sample is part of a study of blood T cells in healthy people across ages. Study-level results: Unsorted PBMCs ruled out conclusive naive versus antigen-experienced comparison.

Trimming cost V 3 bases and J 4 bases; bases outside gene matches: 4. There are 13 residues in the CDR3. Per germline, CDR1 SGHRS and CDR2 YFSETQ. The authors ran a second PCR of roughly 6 to 12 cycles using a sample-barcoded 5' primer and a J-beta primer mix. TCRdb passed the 5' RACE reads through MiXCR, listing each CDR3 protein once. The table shows 1,800,000 or so distinct CDR3 sequences, with about 39% occurring only once. The rearrangement uses TRBV5-1 and TRBJ2-7; TRBD1 aligns across 7 bases. The sample consisted of blood. This sequence originates from a human donor in good health. This CDR3 reads CASSSSGQYEQYF. The CDR3 DNA reads as TGCGCCAGCAGCTCCTCGGGACAGTACGAGCAGTACTTC.